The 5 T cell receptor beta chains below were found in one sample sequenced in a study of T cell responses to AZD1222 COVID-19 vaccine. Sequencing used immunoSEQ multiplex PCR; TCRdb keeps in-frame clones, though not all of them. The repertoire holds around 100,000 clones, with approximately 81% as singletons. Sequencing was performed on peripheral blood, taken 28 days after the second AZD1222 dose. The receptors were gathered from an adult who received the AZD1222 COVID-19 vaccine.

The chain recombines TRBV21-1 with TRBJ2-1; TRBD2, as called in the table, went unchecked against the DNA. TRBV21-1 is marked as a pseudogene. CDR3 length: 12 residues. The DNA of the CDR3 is TGTGCCAGCAGCCCCTCCGGGGATGGGTCGTTCTTC. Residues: CASSPSGDGSFF.

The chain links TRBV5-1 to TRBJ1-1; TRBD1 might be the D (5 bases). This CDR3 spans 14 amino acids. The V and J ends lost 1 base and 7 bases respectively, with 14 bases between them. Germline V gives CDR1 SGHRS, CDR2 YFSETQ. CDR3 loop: CASSLPRDSGEAFF. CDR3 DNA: TGCGCCAGCAGCTTGCCACGGGACTCCGGTGAAGCTTTCTTT.

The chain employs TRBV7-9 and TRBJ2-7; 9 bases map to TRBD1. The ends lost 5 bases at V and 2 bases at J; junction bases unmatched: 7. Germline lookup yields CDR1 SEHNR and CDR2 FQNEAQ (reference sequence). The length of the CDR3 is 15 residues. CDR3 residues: CASSRRDRAAYEQYF. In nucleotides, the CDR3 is TGTGCCAGCAGCCGCCGGGACAGGGCAGCCTACGAGCAGTACTTC.

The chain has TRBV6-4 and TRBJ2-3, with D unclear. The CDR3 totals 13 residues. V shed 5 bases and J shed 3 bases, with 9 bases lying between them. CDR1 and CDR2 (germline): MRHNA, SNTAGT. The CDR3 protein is CASSPRVTDTQYF. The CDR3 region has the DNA TGTGCCAGCAGTCCAAGGGTTACAGATACGCAGTATTTT.

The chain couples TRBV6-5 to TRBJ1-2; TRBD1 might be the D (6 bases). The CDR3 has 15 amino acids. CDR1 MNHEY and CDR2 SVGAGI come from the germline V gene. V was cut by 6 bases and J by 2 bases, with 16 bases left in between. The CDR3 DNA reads TGTGCCAGCAGCCGGGACATGGAGGGGAACTATGGCTACACCTTC. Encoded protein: CASSRDMEGNYGYTF.